These 17 T cell receptor beta chains were all obtained from the same sample, sequenced in a study of blood T cell repertoires in COVID-19. Clones were read by immunoSEQ multiplex PCR, and TCRdb kept only the in-frame ones, dropping some. The sample lists approximately 100,000 clones; more than 80% were seen once. Specimen: peripheral blood. These receptors originate from a woman aged 60-75 years with acute or convalescent COVID-19.

The chain employs TRBV10-1 and TRBJ1-5; 7 nucleotides match TRBD1. CDR3 length equals 14 residues. V lost 8 bases, J lost 4 bases, and 8 bases stayed unmatched. Germline loops: CDR1 WNHNN, CDR2 SYGVQD (reference sequence). The CDR3: CASSRTGLNQPQHF. The CDR3 bases are TGCGCCAGCTCCCGGACAGGTTTAAATCAGCCCCAGCATTTT.

The genes are TRBV3-1 (or the pseudogene TRBV3-2) and TRBJ2-7, with 7 bases lining up with TRBD2. After removal of 1 base from V and 1 base from J, the junction contained 4 bases not matched to a gene. The CDR3 runs 15 residues. Germline loops: CDR1 LGHDT, CDR2 YNNKEL (reference sequence). The CDR3 spells CASSQGGTTSYEQYF. CDR3 in DNA: TGTGCCAGCAGCCAAGGGGGGACTACTTCCTACGAGCAGTACTTC.

The J gene is TRBJ1-2, the V gene TRBV2; 11 nucleotides line up with TRBD1. The junction had 8 bases not matched to a gene; V was cut back by 11 bases and J by 6 bases. The germline V gene has CDR1 SNHLY and CDR2 FYNNEI. There are 13 residues in the CDR3. The CDR3 here is CALRTGGFHGYTF. CDR3 DNA sequence: TGTGCCCTACGGACAGGGGGCTTTCATGGCTACACCTTC.

The chain is built from TRBV7-6 and TRBJ2-5; TRBD2 aligns across 11 bases. Germline trimming cut 5 bases from V and 4 bases from J; bases unmatched to any gene: 12. The CDR3 contains 17 residues. From germline, CDR1 is SGHVS and CDR2 FNYEAQ. The CDR3 nucleotides are TGTGCCAGCAGCGCCCTCGGGCTAGCGGGGGGCTTAGAGACCCAGTACTTC. It codes for CASSALGLAGGLETQYF.

The genes are TRBV2 and TRBJ1-5; 7 bases map to TRBD1. The V gene's germline CDR1 is SNHLY and CDR2 FYNNEI. The length of the CDR3 is 15 residues. J was trimmed by 1 base and V by 6 bases; bases with no gene match: 6. The CDR3 protein is CASRDTGASNQPQHF. The CDR3 DNA reads as TGTGCCAGCAGGGATACAGGGGCGAGCAATCAGCCCCAGCATTTT.

The V and J genes are TRBV5-6 and TRBJ2-7; no clear D gene. CDR1 is SGHDT, CDR2 YYEEEE, per germline. The CDR3 runs to 13 residues. Deletions cut 4 bases from V and 4 bases from J, with 12 bases between. CDR3 in amino acids: CASSPTLIYEQYF. The CDR3 region has the DNA TGTGCCAGCAGCCCAACTCTCATTTACGAGCAGTACTTC.

The chain uses TRBV2 and TRBJ1-3; tentatively, D is TRBD1 (5 bases). Deletions cut 9 bases from V and 2 bases from J, with 14 bases between. Germline V gene lookup returns CDR1 SNHLY and CDR2 FYNNEI. The CDR3 length is 14 residues. Here the CDR3 DNA reads TGTGCCAGTAACGCAGGGTACGCTGGAAACACCATATATTTT. Translated, it gives CASNAGYAGNTIYF. Drawing the rest from reference TRBV2 and TRBJ1-3, the complete variable domain is EPEVTQTPSHQVTQMGQEVILRCVPISNHLYFYWYRQILGQKVEFLVSFYNNEISEKSEIFDDQFSVERPDGSNFTLKIRSTKLEDSAMYFCASNAGYAGNTIYFGEGSWLTVV.

The rearrangement uses TRBV6-9 and TRBJ2-1; TRBD2 matches 14 bases. Germline trimming cut 8 bases from V and 2 bases from J; bases unmatched to any gene: 14. Germline V gene lookup returns CDR1 MNHGY and CDR2 SVAAGI. This CDR3 spans 19 amino acids. CDR3 region: CASPYLRRTSGRPYNEQFF. In DNA form, the CDR3 reads TGTGCCAGCCCCTACCTACGAAGGACTAGCGGGAGGCCCTACAATGAGCAGTTCTTC.

In this sample, this clone turned up once. V is TRBV7-9 and J is TRBJ2-3; the match to TRBD1 covers 9 bases. The CDR3 sequence is 17 residues long. V lost 0 bases, J lost 4 bases, and 8 bases stayed unmatched. The germline gives CDR1 SEHNR, CDR2 FQNEAQ (reference sequence). CDR3 in amino acids: CASSLAHRGPLPDTQYF. The CDR3 bases are TGTGCCAGCAGCTTAGCCCACAGGGGGCCCCTGCCAGATACGCAGTATTTT.

This clone showed up just a few times. The rearrangement joins TRBV9 to TRBJ1-2; D perhaps matches TRBD1 (6 bases). The CDR3 has 13 amino acids. V lost 6 bases to trimming and J lost 1 base, with 10 bases between them. The germline V gene has CDR1 SGDLS and CDR2 YYNGEE. Here the CDR3 reads CASTGGVNYGYTF. CDR3 coding DNA: TGTGCCAGCACGGGGGGCGTTAACTATGGCTACACCTTC.

The genes are TRBV5-1 and TRBJ2-3; 13 bases map to TRBD2. The V and J ends lost 5 bases and 4 bases, in that order; junction bases with no gene match: 4. The germline V gene has CDR1 SGHRS and CDR2 YFSETQ. The CDR3 is 15 amino acids. DNA of the CDR3: TGCGCCAGCAGACCGGGACTAGCGGGACCAGATACGCAGTATTTT. Its translation: CASRPGLAGPDTQYF.

The DNA for the CDR3 is TGTGCCAGCAGATTAAGCACGACAGGGGCTACTGAAGCTTTCTTT. This translates into CASRLSTTGATEAFF. V is TRBV2 and J is TRBJ1-1, with 8 bases identical to TRBD1. The ends lost 6 bases at V and 5 bases at J; junction bases unmatched: 11. The CDR3 runs 15 residues. Germline loops: CDR1 SNHLY, CDR2 FYNNEI.

This clone showed up just once. The chain uses TRBV19 and TRBJ2-7, with a weak D call TRBD1 (6 bases). The germline V and J ends were trimmed by 5 bases and 3 bases, with 14 bases remaining between them. Germline CDR1 is LNHDA and CDR2 is SQIVND (reference sequence). The CDR3 length is 14 residues. The CDR3 DNA reads TGTGCCAGTAGTCCGACAGGCTTATACTACGAGCAGTACTTC. Amino acid sequence: CASSPTGLYYEQYF.

About this clone itself: At one boundary the junction diverges from the germline segment, which might be a read error. The rearrangement uses TRBV7-9 and TRBJ2-3; 7 bases are shared with TRBD2. The CDR3 consists of 17 residues. The germline gives CDR1 SEHNR, CDR2 FQNEAQ (reference sequence). CDR3 protein: CASSERTSYRVSDMQYF. The CDR3 DNA reads as TGTGCCAGCAGCGAACGGACTAGTTATAGGGTGTCAGATATGCAGTATTTT.

This chain links TRBV5-1 with TRBJ1-1; D unresolved. The V end was cut by 4 bases, the J end by 0 bases, with 10 bases between. Germline V lookup: CDR1 SGHRS, CDR2 YFSETQ. This CDR3 region has 14 residues. The DNA for the CDR3 is TGCGCCAGCAGCCCTCGGTCCGTGAACACTGAAGCTTTCTTT. Translating gives CASSPRSVNTEAFF.

The chain joins TRBV7-8 to TRBJ2-5, with 7 nucleotides matching TRBD1. Germline V lookup: CDR1 SGHVS, CDR2 FQNEAQ. This CDR3 region has 15 residues. V gave up 5 bases and J gave up 3 bases; unmatched junction bases: 9. The CDR3 DNA sequence: TGTGCCAGCAGCGTACAGGGGCTCATGGAAGAGACCCAGTACTTC. This gives the protein CASSVQGLMEETQYF.

The chain is built from TRBV24-1 and TRBJ2-2; 7 positions agree with TRBD1. V shed 7 bases, J shed 5 bases, and the junction held 0 bases outside the gene matches. The CDR3 is 12 amino acids. Germline V gene data show CDR1 as KGHDR and CDR2 as SFDVKD. The CDR3 DNA follows: TGTGCCACCAGCAGGGGGACCGGGGAGCTGTTTTTT. This encodes CATSRGTGELFF.